The next 11 T cell receptor beta chains were all read from a single sample in a study of shared clonotypes between healthy human individuals. Some clones are missing from TCRdb's copy, which holds only in-frame ones; the method was immunoSEQ multiplex PCR. This table has about 490,000 clones, about 72% appearing once. Sequenced sample: PBMCs. The receptors come from a woman in her 40s in good health. Some clones in this sample may be carry-over from other donors' samples.

The chain links TRBV18 to TRBJ1-3; D might be TRBD1 (6 bases). The CDR3 runs to 13 residues. Germline V gene data show CDR1 as KGHSH and CDR2 as LQKENI. V gave up 3 bases and J gave up 3 bases, with 6 bases separating them. This CDR3 reads CASSPTGGNTIYF. In DNA, the CDR3 is TGTGCCAGCTCACCGACAGGTGGAAACACCATATATTTT. Using reference TRBV18 and TRBJ1-3 for the parts outside the CDR3, the full variable domain is NAGVMQNPRHLVRRRGQEARLRCSPMKGHSHVYWYRQLPEEGLKFMVYLQKENIIDESGMPKERFSAEFPKEGPSILRIQQVVRGDSAAYFCASSPTGGNTIYFGEGSWLTVV.

The chain links TRBV2 to TRBJ2-7; 9 positions agree with TRBD2. The CDR3 is 13 amino acids. V trimming: 6 bases; J trimming: 2 bases; junction bases outside the gene matches: 2. From germline, CDR1 is SNHLY and CDR2 FYNNEI. As DNA, the CDR3 is TGTGCCAGCAGGACTAGCGGTCCCTACGAGCAGTACTTC. Translation gives CASRTSGPYEQYF. Drawing the rest from reference TRBV2 and TRBJ2-7, the complete variable domain is EPEVTQTPSHQVTQMGQEVILRCVPISNHLYFYWYRQILGQKVEFLVSFYNNEISEKSEIFDDQFSVERPDGSNFTLKIRSTKLEDSAMYFCASRTSGPYEQYFGPGTRLTVT.

J is TRBJ2-1 and V is TRBV30; D not certain. The CDR3 has 19 residues. V was pared by 0 bases and J by 4 bases, with 25 bases between. The germline V gene has CDR1 GTSNPN and CDR2 SVGIG (reference sequence). The CDR3 protein is CAWSVSSLNRGGSYNEQFF. The CDR3 region has the DNA TGTGCCTGGAGTGTAAGCTCCTTAAATCGTGGTGGTTCGTACAATGAGCAGTTCTTC.

V and J are TRBV9 and TRBJ2-1, with a weak D call TRBD1 (6 bases). With 5 bases removed from V and 4 bases from J, the gap between germline ends came to 13 bases. Germline V gives CDR1 SGDLS, CDR2 YYNGEE. The CDR3 runs 14 residues. The CDR3 loop is CASSSGVNYNEQFF. The DNA for the CDR3 is TGTGCCAGCAGTTCAGGGGTAAATTACAATGAGCAGTTCTTC.

There are many counts of this clone. V gene TRBV2 combines with J gene TRBJ1-1; D gene ambiguous. CDR3 size: 13 residues. The ends were cut back, 5 bases at V and 6 bases at J, with 13 bases in the middle. The V gene's germline CDR1 is SNHLY and CDR2 FYNNEI. CDR3 residues: CASSRSPYSEAFF. CDR3 in DNA: TGTGCCAGCAGTCGCTCGCCCTATTCTGAAGCTTTCTTT.

The J gene is TRBJ1-1, the V gene TRBV5-1, with D hard to call. V was cut by 0 bases and J by 1 base, with 7 bases left in between. CDR1 is SGHRS, CDR2 YFSETQ, per germline. CDR3 size: 14 residues. Written as DNA, the CDR3 is TGCGCCAGCAGCTTGGCCTCAGCGAACACTGAAGCTTTCTTT. Amino acid sequence: CASSLASANTEAFF.

The chain joins TRBV7-8 to TRBJ2-5, with a tentative D call TRBD1 (5 bases). CDR3 length equals 14 residues. The germline V gene encodes CDR1 SGHVS and CDR2 FQNEAQ. Between the trimmed V and J ends, which lost 1 base and 4 bases, there was a span of 10 bases. The CDR3 DNA reads TGTGCCAGCAGCTTAGTAGGGCAGGGAGAGACCCAGTACTTC. The encoded protein is CASSLVGQGETQYF.

The rearrangement joins TRBV5-6 to TRBJ1-2, with D unresolved. The V gene lost 2 bases and the J gene lost 8 bases, with 10 bases spanning the gap. The CDR3 is 12 residues long. Germline V gene sequence: CDR1 SGHDT, CDR2 YYEEEE. The CDR3 DNA is TGTGCCAGCAGCTTAGGATACGGCGGCTACACCTTC. Its translation is CASSLGYGGYTF.

This clone was observed a few times. This sequence joins TRBV15 and TRBJ2-6; TRBD1 might be the D (5 bases). Germline CDR1 and CDR2: LNHNV and YYDKDF (reference sequence). The ends were cut back, 8 bases at V and 0 bases at J, with 14 bases in the middle. The CDR3 extends over 16 amino acids. The CDR3 loop is CATSPREGSGANVLTF. DNA for the CDR3: TGTGCCACCTCCCCCAGGGAAGGCTCTGGGGCCAACGTCCTGACTTTC. Together with reference TRBV15 and TRBJ2-6, the CDR3 gives the full variable domain: DAMVIQNPRYQVTQFGKPVTLSCSQTLNHNVMYWYQQKSSQAPKLLFHYYDKDFNNEADTPDNFQSRRPNTSFCFLDIRSPGLGDTAMYLCATSPREGSGANVLTFGAGSRLTVL.

J is TRBJ1-5 and V is TRBV19, with a tentative D call TRBD1 (5 bases). V lost 3 bases, J lost 3 bases, and 12 bases lay in between. CDR1 and CDR2 from the germline V gene are LNHDA and SQIVND (reference sequence). The CDR3 totals 15 residues. CDR3 DNA sequence: TGTGCCAGTAGTATTTCCGGGACCTACAATCAGCCCCAGCATTTT. It translates to CASSISGTYNQPQHF.

The chain couples TRBV4-2 to TRBJ2-7, with D maybe TRBD2 (6 bases). CDR3 length: 14 residues. The V gene lost 1 base and the J gene lost 3 bases, with 10 bases spanning the gap. The germline CDR1 and CDR2 sequences are LGHNA and YNFKEQ. The CDR3 bases are TGTGCCAGCAGCCAAGTATTCGGGAGCTACGAGCAGTACTTC. Its protein product is CASSQVFGSYEQYF.